Listed below are T cell receptor beta chains from one sample, sequenced in a study of blood T cell repertoires in COVID-19. TCRdb keeps only in-frame clones here, not all; method: immunoSEQ multiplex PCR. Of 250,000 to 350,000 clones listed, roughly 84% were seen once; the top ten hold more than 1.1%. Specimen: peripheral blood. Receptors originate from a human donor with COVID-19, enrolled during active disease. The donor label of this sample is uncertain. Each CDR3 is given with its conserved first and last residue. Each record gives: CDR3 DNA, CDR3 protein, D gene, CDR3 length, V gene, clone size, J gene. D genes are given only for firm matches. For some rows the clone size is stated as once, few or many, or as a class when expanded; others skip it.

cdr3_nt: TGTGCCTGGAGTGCCGGGACAGGGATACCAGATACGCAGTATTTT
cdr3_aa: CAWSAGTGIPDTQYF
d_call: TRBD1
cdr3_length: 15
v_call: TRBV30
clone_size: NA
j_call: TRBJ2-3

cdr3_nt: TGTGCCTGGAGTCAATTTTTAAGGGGACAGGGTCAAGAAAAACTGTTTTTT
cdr3_aa: CAWSQFLRGQGQEKLFF
d_call: TRBD1
cdr3_length: 17
v_call: TRBV30
clone_size: once
j_call: TRBJ1-4

cdr3_nt: TGTGCCAGCAGCCTACTTAAGCGGGGGACCTACAATGAGCAGTTCTTC
cdr3_aa: CASSLLKRGTYNEQFF
d_call: TRBD2
cdr3_length: 16
v_call: TRBV5-6
clone_size: once
j_call: TRBJ2-1

cdr3_nt: TGCGCCAGCAGCTTGTCCGTAGGACAGGGTGCTTACGAGCAGTACTTC
cdr3_aa: CASSLSVGQGAYEQYF
d_call: TRBD1
cdr3_length: 16
v_call: TRBV5-1
clone_size: NA
j_call: TRBJ2-7

cdr3_nt: TGTGCCAGCAGTGAATCGGGGCTAGCGGGAAGATCCTACGAGCAGTACTTC
cdr3_aa: CASSESGLAGRSYEQYF
d_call: TRBD2
cdr3_length: 17
v_call: TRBV25-1
clone_size: NA
j_call: TRBJ2-7

cdr3_nt: TGTGCCAGCAGCCAAGTTCCTCAGGGGTCCCCCTCCTACGAGCAGTACTTC
cdr3_aa: CASSQVPQGSPSYEQYF
d_call: NA
cdr3_length: 17
v_call: TRBV3-1/TRBV3-2
clone_size: NA
j_call: TRBJ2-7

cdr3_nt: TGCGCCAGCAGCCAAGATTACACAGGGGGCGCCATCCCTGGCTACACCTTC
cdr3_aa: CASSQDYTGGAIPGYTF
d_call: TRBD1
cdr3_length: 17
v_call: TRBV4-3
clone_size: NA
j_call: TRBJ1-2

cdr3_nt: TGTGCCAGCAGCCAAGAGGCCGTCGGGAATCAGCCCCAGCATTTT
cdr3_aa: CASSQEAVGNQPQHF
d_call: NA
cdr3_length: 15
v_call: TRBV3-1/TRBV3-2
clone_size: NA
j_call: TRBJ1-5

cdr3_nt: TGTGCCAGCAGCCTTGAAGCGGGAGCGGACGAGCAGTACTTC
cdr3_aa: CASSLEAGADEQYF
d_call: TRBD2
cdr3_length: 14
v_call: TRBV11-2
clone_size: NA
j_call: TRBJ2-7

cdr3_nt: TGTGCCAGCAGCCGCGGGGGGGGTTATAATTCACCCCTCCACTTT
cdr3_aa: CASSRGGGYNSPLHF
d_call: NA
cdr3_length: 15
v_call: TRBV6-5
clone_size: NA
j_call: TRBJ1-6

cdr3_nt: TGCGCCAGCAGCCCTCAGCTGGGAGGAGATGGCTACACCTTC
cdr3_aa: CASSPQLGGDGYTF
d_call: NA
cdr3_length: 14
v_call: TRBV4-3
clone_size: NA
j_call: TRBJ1-2

cdr3_nt: TGCGCCAGCAGCTTGGAGGTACAGGGTAACACCGGGGAGCTGTTTTTT
cdr3_aa: CASSLEVQGNTGELFF
d_call: NA
cdr3_length: 16
v_call: TRBV5-1
clone_size: NA
j_call: TRBJ2-2

cdr3_nt: TGTGCCAGCAGCTTACTAGGGGGCAGGCGCACAGATACGCAGTATTTT
cdr3_aa: CASSLLGGRRTDTQYF
d_call: TRBD1
cdr3_length: 16
v_call: TRBV7-3
clone_size: NA
j_call: TRBJ2-3

cdr3_nt: TGTGCCAGCGGGGCGGGACTAGCGGGATATTACGCCGGGGAGCTGTTTTTT
cdr3_aa: CASGAGLAGYYAGELFF
d_call: TRBD2
cdr3_length: 17
v_call: TRBV19
clone_size: many
j_call: TRBJ2-2

cdr3_nt: TGTGCCAGCAGCTTAGGAGCAGCCCTCGGTGAGCAGTTCTTC
cdr3_aa: CASSLGAALGEQFF
d_call: NA
cdr3_length: 14
v_call: TRBV7-3
clone_size: NA
j_call: TRBJ2-1

cdr3_nt: TGTGCCAGCAGTTTCTTAAACACAGTCGTGAACACTGAAGCTTTCTTT
cdr3_aa: CASSFLNTVVNTEAFF
d_call: NA
cdr3_length: 16
v_call: TRBV6-5
clone_size: NA
j_call: TRBJ1-1

cdr3_nt: TGTGCCAGTACCTATACCGGGGCGAAGGGGGACGAGCAGTACTTC
cdr3_aa: CASTYTGAKGDEQYF
d_call: NA
cdr3_length: 15
v_call: TRBV19
clone_size: once
j_call: TRBJ2-7

cdr3_nt: TGCGCCAGCAGGATAGCGGGAAACAATGAGCAGTTCTTC
cdr3_aa: CASRIAGNNEQFF
d_call: TRBD2
cdr3_length: 13
v_call: TRBV5-1
clone_size: NA
j_call: TRBJ2-1

cdr3_nt: TGTGCCAGCAGCTTAGAAGCGCGTTATAATTCACCCCTCCACTTT
cdr3_aa: CASSLEARYNSPLHF
d_call: NA
cdr3_length: 15
v_call: TRBV7-2
clone_size: NA
j_call: TRBJ1-6

cdr3_nt: TGTGCCAGCAGCGTCTCGACTAGCGGGGGATTAGAGACCCAGTACTTC
cdr3_aa: CASSVSTSGGLETQYF
d_call: TRBD2
cdr3_length: 16
v_call: TRBV9
clone_size: NA
j_call: TRBJ2-5

cdr3_nt: TGTGCCAGCAACTCCAGGGTAGGCGTCCGAAGCTCCTATAATTCACCCCTCCACTTT
cdr3_aa: CASNSRVGVRSSYNSPLHF
d_call: NA
cdr3_length: 19
v_call: TRBV2
clone_size: NA
j_call: TRBJ1-6

cdr3_nt: TGTGCCAGTAGTATAGACCTGGAGGGGGCCCGCGCCTATGGCTACACCTTC
cdr3_aa: CASSIDLEGARAYGYTF
d_call: TRBD1
cdr3_length: 17
v_call: TRBV19
clone_size: NA
j_call: TRBJ1-2

cdr3_nt: TGTGCCAGTAGCCCCCCCCCAGACAGGGCGGAGCACTACACCTTC
cdr3_aa: CASSPPPDRAEHYTF
d_call: TRBD1
cdr3_length: 15
v_call: TRBV19
clone_size: once
j_call: TRBJ1-2

cdr3_nt: TGCGCCAGCAGTGCATCCCCCTACGAGCAGTACTTC
cdr3_aa: CASSASPYEQYF
d_call: NA
cdr3_length: 12
v_call: TRBV10-2
clone_size: NA
j_call: TRBJ2-7

cdr3_nt: TGTGCCAGCAGCTTAGGGGGACTTGGGTATGGCTACACCTTC
cdr3_aa: CASSLGGLGYGYTF
d_call: NA
cdr3_length: 14
v_call: TRBV7-2
clone_size: once
j_call: TRBJ1-2

cdr3_nt: TGTGCCAGCAGTTCGACAGACAACGTGAACACTGAAGCTTTCTTT
cdr3_aa: CASSSTDNVNTEAFF
d_call: NA
cdr3_length: 15
v_call: TRBV28
clone_size: NA
j_call: TRBJ1-1

cdr3_nt: TGTGCCAGCAGTTTCCACGGACTAGCGGGGACGGACGAGCAGTACTTC
cdr3_aa: CASSFHGLAGTDEQYF
d_call: TRBD2
cdr3_length: 16
v_call: TRBV28
clone_size: NA
j_call: TRBJ2-7

cdr3_nt: TGTGCCAGCAGTTTAATGGGACAGGGGGCGTACGGGGCCAACGTCCTGACTTTC
cdr3_aa: CASSLMGQGAYGANVLTF
d_call: TRBD1
cdr3_length: 18
v_call: TRBV28
clone_size: NA
j_call: TRBJ2-6

cdr3_nt: TGCGCCAGCAGCGGGGAGGGCCATCAGACCCAGTACTTC
cdr3_aa: CASSGEGHQTQYF
d_call: TRBD2
cdr3_length: 13
v_call: TRBV5-1
clone_size: once
j_call: TRBJ2-5

cdr3_nt: TGTGCCAGCAGTTCTTGGGGACCCGGGACTTATACGCAGTATTTT
cdr3_aa: CASSSWGPGTYTQYF
d_call: NA
cdr3_length: 15
v_call: TRBV6-5
clone_size: NA
j_call: TRBJ2-3

cdr3_nt: TGTGCCAGCCAATTGGGGGGGAAGATCACAGATACGCAGTATTTT
cdr3_aa: CASQLGGKITDTQYF
d_call: TRBD2
cdr3_length: 15
v_call: TRBV5-4
clone_size: NA
j_call: TRBJ2-3